The following is a T cell receptor (beta chain) sequence with its context. The antigen remains unidentified. Per germline, CDR1 GTSNPN and CDR2 SVGIG (reference sequence). Trimming at V came to 7 bases and at J to 2 bases, leaving 26 bases not matched to a gene. The CDR3 spans 20 residues. These data belong to a study of shared clonotypes between healthy human individuals. At the level of the study: The donor pool was made up of a couple of women and a few men aged 18 to 49. The study's findings and limits: Estimated clonotype richness was generally higher in naive than memory subsets.

Original processing notes: Junction-only sequences without quality scores were provided by ImmunoSEQ, so filtering was different. Only in-frame clones appear in the TCRdb table, and some are missing; sequencing was by immunoSEQ multiplex PCR. V and J calls and clone size are as listed in that table; D and trimming were resolved from the DNA. The top ten clones hold more than 0.12% of a sample with roughly 2.6 million clones, more than 90% of them seen once. The chain uses TRBV30 and TRBJ2-3, with 8 bases fitting TRBD2. The receptor comes from a young man in good health. Sequencing was performed on naive CD4+ T cells sorted from blood. Regarding subset: CD45RA+ positively selected. The CDR3 DNA sequence: TGTGCCTCCTCCCCGGGGGGGTGGCTGGCGGGAGGAACGGACACAGATACGCAGTATTTT. It is translated as CASSPGGWLAGGTDTDTQYF. The full variable domain, with the rest looked up from reference TRBV30 and TRBJ2-3, is SQTIHQWPATLVQPVGSPLSLECTVEGTSNPNLYWYRQAAGRGLQLLFYSVGIGQISSEVPQNLSASRPQDRQFILSSKKLLLSDSGFYLCASSPGGWLAGGTDTDTQYFGPGTRLTVL.